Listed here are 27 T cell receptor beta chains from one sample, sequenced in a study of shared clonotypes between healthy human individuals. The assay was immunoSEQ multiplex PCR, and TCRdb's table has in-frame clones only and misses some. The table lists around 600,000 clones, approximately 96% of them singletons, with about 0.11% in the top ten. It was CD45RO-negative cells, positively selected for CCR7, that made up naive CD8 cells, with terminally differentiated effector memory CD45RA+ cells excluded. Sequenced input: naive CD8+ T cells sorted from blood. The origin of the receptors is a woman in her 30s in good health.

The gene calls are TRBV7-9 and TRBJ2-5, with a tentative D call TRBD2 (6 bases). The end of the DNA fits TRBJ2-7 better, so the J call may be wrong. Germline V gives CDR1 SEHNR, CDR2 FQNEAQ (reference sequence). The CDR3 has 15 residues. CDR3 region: CASSSALDYVYEQYF. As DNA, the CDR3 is TGTGCCAGCAGCTCCGCATTGGACTATGTCTACGAGCAGTACTTC.

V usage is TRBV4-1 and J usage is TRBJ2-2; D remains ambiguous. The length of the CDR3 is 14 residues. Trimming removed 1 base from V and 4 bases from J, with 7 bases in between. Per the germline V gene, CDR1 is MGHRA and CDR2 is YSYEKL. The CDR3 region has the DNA TGCGCCAGCAGCCAAGGACTTACCACCGGGGAGCTGTTTTTT. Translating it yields CASSQGLTTGELFF.

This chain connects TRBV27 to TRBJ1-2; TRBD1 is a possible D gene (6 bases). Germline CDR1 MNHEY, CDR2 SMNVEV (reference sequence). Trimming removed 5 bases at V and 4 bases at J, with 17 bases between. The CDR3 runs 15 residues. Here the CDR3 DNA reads TGTGCCAGCAGTCCACTCGCCGGGACATCCTATGGCTACACCTTC. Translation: CASSPLAGTSYGYTF.

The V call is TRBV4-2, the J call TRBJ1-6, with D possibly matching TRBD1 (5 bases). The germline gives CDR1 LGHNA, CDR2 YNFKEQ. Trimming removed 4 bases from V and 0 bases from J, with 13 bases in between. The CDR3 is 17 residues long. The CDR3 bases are TGTGCCAGCAGCCCGGACATACCGAGCTCCTATAATTCACCCCTCCACTTT. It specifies CASSPDIPSSYNSPLHF.

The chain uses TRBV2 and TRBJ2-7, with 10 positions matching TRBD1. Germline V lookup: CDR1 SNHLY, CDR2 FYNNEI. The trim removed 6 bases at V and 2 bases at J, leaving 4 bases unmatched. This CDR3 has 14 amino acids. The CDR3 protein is CASRPGQGPYEQYF. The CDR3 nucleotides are TGTGCCAGCAGACCGGGACAGGGGCCCTACGAGCAGTACTTC. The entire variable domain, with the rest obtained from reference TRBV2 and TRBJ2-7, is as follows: EPEVTQTPSHQVTQMGQEVILRCVPISNHLYFYWYRQILGQKVEFLVSFYNNEISEKSEIFDDQFSVERPDGSNFTLKIRSTKLEDSAMYFCASRPGQGPYEQYFGPGTRLTVT.

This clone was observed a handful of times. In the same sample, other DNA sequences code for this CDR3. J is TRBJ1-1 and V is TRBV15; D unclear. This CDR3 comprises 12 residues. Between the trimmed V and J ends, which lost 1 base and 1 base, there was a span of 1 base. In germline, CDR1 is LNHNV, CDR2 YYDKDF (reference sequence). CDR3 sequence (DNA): TGTGCCACCAGCAGAGGGAACACTGAAGCTTTCTTT. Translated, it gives CATSRGNTEAFF.

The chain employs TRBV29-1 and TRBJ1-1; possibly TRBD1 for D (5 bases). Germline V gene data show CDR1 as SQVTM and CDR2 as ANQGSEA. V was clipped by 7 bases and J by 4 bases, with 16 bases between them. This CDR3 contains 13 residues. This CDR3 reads CSGRGAGSTEAFF. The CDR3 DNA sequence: TGCAGCGGGCGAGGGGCAGGGAGCACTGAAGCTTTCTTT.

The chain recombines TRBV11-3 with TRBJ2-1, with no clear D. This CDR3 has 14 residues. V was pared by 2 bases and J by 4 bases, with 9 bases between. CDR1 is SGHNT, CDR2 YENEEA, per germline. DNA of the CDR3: TGTGCCAGCAGCTTAAGAGGCAGTTACAATGAGCAGTTCTTC. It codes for CASSLRGSYNEQFF.

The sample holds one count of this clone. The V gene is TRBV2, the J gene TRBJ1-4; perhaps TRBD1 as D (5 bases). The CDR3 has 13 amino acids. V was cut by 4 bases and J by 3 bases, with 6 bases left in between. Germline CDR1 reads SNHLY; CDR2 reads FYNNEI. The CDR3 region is CASSGGSNEKLFF. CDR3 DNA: TGTGCCAGCAGTGGGGGGTCTAATGAAAAACTGTTTTTT.

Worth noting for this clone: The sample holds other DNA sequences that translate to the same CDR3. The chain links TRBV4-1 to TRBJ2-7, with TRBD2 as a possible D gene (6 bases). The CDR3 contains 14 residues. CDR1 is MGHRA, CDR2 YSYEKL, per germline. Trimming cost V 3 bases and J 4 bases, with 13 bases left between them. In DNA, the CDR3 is TGCGCCAGCAGCCACCGACTAGGCGGGTACGAGCAGTACTTC. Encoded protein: CASSHRLGGYEQYF.

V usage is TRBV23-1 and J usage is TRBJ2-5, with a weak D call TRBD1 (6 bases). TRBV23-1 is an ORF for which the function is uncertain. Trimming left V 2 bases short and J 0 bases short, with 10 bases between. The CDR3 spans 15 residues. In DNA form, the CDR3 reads TGCGCCAGCAGTCAACCGACAGGTAACCAAGAGACCCAGTACTTC. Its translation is CASSQPTGNQETQYF.

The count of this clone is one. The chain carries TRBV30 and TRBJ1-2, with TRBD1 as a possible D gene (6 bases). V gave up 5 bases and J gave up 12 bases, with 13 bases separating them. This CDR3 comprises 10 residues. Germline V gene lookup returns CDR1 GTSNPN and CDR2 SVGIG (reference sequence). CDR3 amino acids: CAWGETGHTF. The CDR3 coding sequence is TGTGCCTGGGGTGAAACAGGGCACACCTTC.

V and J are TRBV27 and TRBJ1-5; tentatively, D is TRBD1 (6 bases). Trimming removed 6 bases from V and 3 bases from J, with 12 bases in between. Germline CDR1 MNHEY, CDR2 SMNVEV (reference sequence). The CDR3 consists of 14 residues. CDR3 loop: CASSLRDTNQPQHF. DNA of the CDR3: TGTGCCAGCAGCCTTAGGGACACCAATCAGCCCCAGCATTTT.

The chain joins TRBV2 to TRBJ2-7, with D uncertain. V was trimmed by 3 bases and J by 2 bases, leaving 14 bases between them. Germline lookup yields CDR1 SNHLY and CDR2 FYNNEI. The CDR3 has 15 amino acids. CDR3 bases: TGTGCCAGCAGTGACCCAGCCCTAAGAACCTACGAGCAGTACTTC. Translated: CASSDPALRTYEQYF.

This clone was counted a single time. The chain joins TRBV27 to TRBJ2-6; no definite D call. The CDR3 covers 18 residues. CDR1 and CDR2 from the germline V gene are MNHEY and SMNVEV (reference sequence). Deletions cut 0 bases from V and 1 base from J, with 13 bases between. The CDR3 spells CASSLSFSGGSGANVLTF. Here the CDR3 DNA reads TGTGCCAGCAGTTTATCCTTTTCGGGCGGATCTGGGGCCAACGTCCTGACTTTC.

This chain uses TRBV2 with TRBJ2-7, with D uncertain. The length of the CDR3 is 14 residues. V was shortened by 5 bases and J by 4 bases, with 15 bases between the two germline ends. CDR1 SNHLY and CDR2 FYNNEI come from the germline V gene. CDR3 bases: TGTGCCAGCAGTTCGGGTCTTAATTCATACGAGCAGTACTTC. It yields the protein CASSSGLNSYEQYF.

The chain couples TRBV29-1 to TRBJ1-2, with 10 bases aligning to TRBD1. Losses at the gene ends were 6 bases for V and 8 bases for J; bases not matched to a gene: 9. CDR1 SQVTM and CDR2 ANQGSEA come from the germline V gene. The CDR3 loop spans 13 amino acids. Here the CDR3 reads CSVPGQGLAGYTF. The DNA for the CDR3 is TGCAGCGTGCCGGGACAGGGGCTTGCCGGCTACACCTTC.

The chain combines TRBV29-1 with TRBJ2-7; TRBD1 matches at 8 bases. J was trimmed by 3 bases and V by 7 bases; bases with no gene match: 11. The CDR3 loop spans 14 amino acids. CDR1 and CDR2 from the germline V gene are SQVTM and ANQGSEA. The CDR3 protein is CSAGLDRGHYEQYF. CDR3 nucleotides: TGCAGCGCGGGACTCGACAGGGGCCACTACGAGCAGTACTTC.

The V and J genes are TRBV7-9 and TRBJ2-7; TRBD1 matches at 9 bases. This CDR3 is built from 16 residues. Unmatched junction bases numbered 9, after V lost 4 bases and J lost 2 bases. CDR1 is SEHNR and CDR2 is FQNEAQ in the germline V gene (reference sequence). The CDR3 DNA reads TGTGCCAGCAGCTCGATCTACCGGGACAGGGCCTACGAGCAGTACTTC. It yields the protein CASSSIYRDRAYEQYF.

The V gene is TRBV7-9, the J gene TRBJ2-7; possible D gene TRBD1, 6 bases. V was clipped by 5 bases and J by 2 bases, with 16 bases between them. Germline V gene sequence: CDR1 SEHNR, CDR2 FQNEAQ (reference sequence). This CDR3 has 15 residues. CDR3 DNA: TGTGCCAGCAGCCCCCAGGACAGCCAAACCTACGAGCAGTACTTC. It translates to CASSPQDSQTYEQYF.

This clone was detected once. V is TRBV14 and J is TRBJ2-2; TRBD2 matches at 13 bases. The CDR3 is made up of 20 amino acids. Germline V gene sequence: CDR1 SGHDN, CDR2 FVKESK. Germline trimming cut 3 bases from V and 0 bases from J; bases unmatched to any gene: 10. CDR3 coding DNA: TGTGCCAGCAGCCAGATAGGGGGGACTAGCGGGATCTCGAACACCGGGGAGCTGTTTTTT. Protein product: CASSQIGGTSGISNTGELFF.

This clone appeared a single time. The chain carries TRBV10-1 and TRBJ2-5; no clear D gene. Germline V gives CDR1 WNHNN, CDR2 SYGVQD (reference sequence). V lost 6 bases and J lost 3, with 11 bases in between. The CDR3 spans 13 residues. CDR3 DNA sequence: TGCGCCAGCAGCCCGAACGAGGAAGAGACCCAGTACTTC. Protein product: CASSPNEEETQYF.

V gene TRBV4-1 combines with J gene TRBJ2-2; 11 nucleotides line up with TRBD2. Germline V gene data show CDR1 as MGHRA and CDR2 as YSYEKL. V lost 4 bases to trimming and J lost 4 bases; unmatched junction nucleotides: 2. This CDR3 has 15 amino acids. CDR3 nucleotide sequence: TGCGCCAGCAGCCGGACTAGCGGGCTCACCGGGGAGCTGTTTTTT. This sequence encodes CASSRTSGLTGELFF.

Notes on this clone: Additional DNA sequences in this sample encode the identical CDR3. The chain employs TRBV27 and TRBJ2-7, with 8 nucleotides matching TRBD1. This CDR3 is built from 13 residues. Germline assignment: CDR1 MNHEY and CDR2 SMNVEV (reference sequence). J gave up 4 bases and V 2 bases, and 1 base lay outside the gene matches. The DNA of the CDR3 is TGTGCCAGCAGTTTAAGACAGGGGTACGAGCAGTACTTC. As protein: CASSLRQGYEQYF.

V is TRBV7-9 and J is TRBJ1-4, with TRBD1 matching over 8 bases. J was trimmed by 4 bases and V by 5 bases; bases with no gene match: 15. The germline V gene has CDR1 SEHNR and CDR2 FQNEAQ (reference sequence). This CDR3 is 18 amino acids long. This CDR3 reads CASSGTTGVISLNEKLFF. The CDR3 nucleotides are TGTGCCAGCAGCGGAACGACAGGGGTAATTTCCCTTAATGAAAAACTGTTTTTT.

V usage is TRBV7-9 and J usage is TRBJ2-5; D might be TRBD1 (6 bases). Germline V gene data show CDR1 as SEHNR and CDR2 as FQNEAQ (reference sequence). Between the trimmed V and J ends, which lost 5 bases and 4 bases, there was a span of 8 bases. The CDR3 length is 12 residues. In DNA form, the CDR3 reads TGTGCCAGCAGCCAACAGGGAGAGACCCAGTACTTC. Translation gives CASSQQGETQYF.

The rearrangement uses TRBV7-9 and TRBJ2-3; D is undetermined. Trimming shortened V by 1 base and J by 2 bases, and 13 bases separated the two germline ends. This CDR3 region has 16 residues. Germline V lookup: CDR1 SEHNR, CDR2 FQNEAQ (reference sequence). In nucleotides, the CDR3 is TGTGCCAGCAGCTTAGTAGTTCTAGAAATCACAGATACGCAGTATTTT. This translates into CASSLVVLEITDTQYF. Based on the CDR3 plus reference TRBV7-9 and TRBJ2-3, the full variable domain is DTGVSQNPRHKITKRGQNVTFRCDPISEHNRLYWYRQTLGQGPEFLTYFQNEAQLEKSRLLSDRFSAERPKGSFSTLEIQRTEQGDSAMYLCASSLVVLEITDTQYFGPGTRLTVL.